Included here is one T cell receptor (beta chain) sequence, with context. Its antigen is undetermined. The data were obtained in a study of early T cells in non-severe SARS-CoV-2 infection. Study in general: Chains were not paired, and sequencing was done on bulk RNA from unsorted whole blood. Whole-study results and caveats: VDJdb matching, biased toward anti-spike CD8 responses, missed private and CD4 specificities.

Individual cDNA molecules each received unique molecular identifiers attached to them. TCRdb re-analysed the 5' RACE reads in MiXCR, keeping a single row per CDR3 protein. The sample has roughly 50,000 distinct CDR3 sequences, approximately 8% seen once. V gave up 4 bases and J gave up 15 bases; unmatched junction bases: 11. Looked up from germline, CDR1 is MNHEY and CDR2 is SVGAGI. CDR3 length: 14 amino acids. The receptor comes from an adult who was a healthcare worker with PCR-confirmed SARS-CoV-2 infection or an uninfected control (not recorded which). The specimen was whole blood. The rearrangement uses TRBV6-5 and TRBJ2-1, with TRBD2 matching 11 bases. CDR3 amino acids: CASSFGTSGVQRFF. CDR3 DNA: TGTGCCAGCAGTTTCGGGACTAGCGGCGTTCAGAGGTTCTTC.